This T cell receptor beta chain is drawn from a study of Graves' ophthalmopathy and Graves' hyperthyroidism. CDR1 is MNHEY and CDR2 is SMNVEV in the germline V gene (reference sequence). The V and J ends lost 3 bases and 9 bases, in that order; junction bases with no gene match: 12. The CDR3 totals 17 residues. In its sample, this clonotype was seen many times. RNA transcripts yielded amplified TCR beta CDR3 regions. HTBI primers served in a first-round RT-PCR, which a second-round multiplex PCR followed. TCRdb reanalysed the multiplex PCR reads using MiXCR and keeps one entry per CDR3 protein. The repertoire holds some 370,000 distinct CDR3 sequences, with 17% as singletons.

The chain links TRBV27 to TRBJ2-4; the match to TRBD1 covers 12 bases. This sequence was found in an adult woman with stable Graves' hyperthyroidism. The specimen sequenced was peripheral blood. CDR3 sequence: CASSFYGTGGPLGIQYF. The CDR3 DNA reads as TGTGCCAGCAGTTTCTATGGGACAGGGGGCCCTTTGGGCATTCAGTACTTC.